The sequence of this T cell receptor beta chain was determined in a study of tumor and adjacent non-tumor tissue in lung cancer. No cell sorting was done before RNA was extracted from the tissue. This non-tumor lung sample came from over 3 cm beyond the tumor edge. Regarding the study as a whole: Top 100 clones took a larger repertoire share in normal lung.

This CDR3 is built from 18 residues. In germline, CDR1 is SEHNR, CDR2 FQNEAQ (reference sequence). This clonotype appeared a few times. Its antigen remains unknown. A junction boundary mismatches the germline segment, possibly from a read error. Three rounds of nested PCR, following a modified ARM-PCR protocol, produced the TCRbeta library. One entry per CDR3 protein results from TCRdb running MiXCR on the multiplex PCR reads. The sample lists tens of thousands of distinct CDR3 sequences, around two thirds occurring once. The rearrangement joins TRBV7-9 to TRBJ2-3, with D perhaps given as TRBD1 or TRBD2 (6 bases each). This receptor was identified in a woman between 50 and 59 years old with non-small cell lung cancer. Material for sequencing was distant non-tumor lung tissue. CDR3 bases: TGTGCCAACAGCGGGTACAAGTCGGGACAAAATAGCACAGATACGCAGTATTTT. It specifies CANSGYKSGQNSTDTQYF.